The 24 T cell receptor beta chains reported below all come from one sample, sequenced in a study of OX40 agonist ivuxolimab in advanced cancers. Generated by immunoSEQ multiplex PCR, the TCRdb table keeps only in-frame clones and is missing some. The repertoire consists of about 79,000 clones, with 88% occurring once and the leading ten covering approximately 4%. The sequences come from CD4+ or CD8+ T cells sorted from blood, collected in a trial of the OX40 agonist ivuxolimab. The receptors here all came from an adult with an advanced solid tumor such as melanoma, head and neck, liver or kidney cancer.

This clone was seen only once. The chain is built from TRBV27 and TRBJ1-4; D uncertain. CDR1 MNHEY and CDR2 SMNVEV come from the germline V gene (reference sequence). The CDR3 has 15 amino acids. V lost 5 bases and J lost 0, with 10 bases in between. CDR3 nucleotide sequence: TGTGCCAGCAGTAGGGCCATTGCAACTAATGAAAAACTGTTTTTT. The encoded protein is CASSRAIATNEKLFF. The variable domain in full, with the rest retrieved from reference TRBV27 and TRBJ1-4, is EAQVTQNPRYLITVTGKKLTVTCSQNMNHEYMSWYRQDPGLGLRQIYYSMNVEVTDKGDVPEGYKVSRKEKRNFPLILESPSPNQTSLYFCASSRAIATNEKLFFGSGTQLSVL.

The gene calls are TRBV7-3 and TRBJ2-1; D gene ambiguous. CDR1 SGHTA and CDR2 FQGTGA come from the germline V gene. The CDR3 length is 14 residues. With 2 bases removed from V and 4 bases from J, the gap between germline ends came to 9 bases. CDR3 residues: CASSLGSAYNEQFF. DNA for the CDR3: TGTGCCAGCAGCTTAGGGTCTGCTTACAATGAGCAGTTCTTC.

This chain joins TRBV19 and TRBJ1-4, with unresolved D. The V end lost 3 bases, the J end lost 6 bases, and 14 bases lay between the germline ends. CDR1 is LNHDA and CDR2 is SQIVND in the germline V gene (reference sequence). The CDR3 spans 15 residues. CDR3 in amino acids: CASSIGRTRDEKLFF. DNA for the CDR3: TGTGCCAGTAGTATCGGGAGGACCCGCGATGAAAAACTGTTTTTT.

V gene TRBV2 combines with J gene TRBJ2-3, with unresolved D. V lost 6 bases and J lost 2, with 9 bases in between. CDR1 and CDR2 (germline): SNHLY, FYNNEI. CDR3 size: 13 residues. In nucleotides, the CDR3 is TGTGCCAGCAGATTGACCACCACAGATACGCAGTATTTT. Amino acid sequence: CASRLTTTDTQYF.

This chain links TRBV6-1 with TRBJ1-3; tentative D call: TRBD1 (5 bases). The V gene's germline CDR1 is MNHNS and CDR2 SASEGT. V shed 6 bases and J shed 0 bases, with 12 bases lying between them. The CDR3 is 15 residues long. CDR3 DNA sequence: TGTGCCAGCAGCTACAGGCTATTCTCTGGAAACACCATATATTTT. Translating gives CASSYRLFSGNTIYF.

This clone was seen a handful of times. The chain is built from TRBV5-4 and TRBJ2-6; perhaps D is TRBD1 or TRBD2 (5 bases each). V was cut by 2 bases and J by 6 bases, with 12 bases left in between. The germline V gene has CDR1 SGHNT and CDR2 YYREEE (reference sequence). This CDR3 spans 15 amino acids. The CDR3 region is CASSFEGQVANVLTF. In nucleotides, the CDR3 is TGTGCCAGCAGCTTCGAGGGGCAAGTGGCCAACGTCCTGACTTTC.

This chain uses TRBV5-5 with TRBJ1-4, with D possibly matching TRBD1 (5 bases). CDR3 length: 15 amino acids. CDR1 and CDR2 from the germline V gene are SGHKS and YYEKEE (reference sequence). The V end lost 6 bases, the J end lost 7 bases, and 19 bases lay between the germline ends. The CDR3 region has the DNA TGTGCCAGCACCTTTAACTCCGGGGCTTCTGAAAAACTGTTTTTT. Its translation: CASTFNSGASEKLFF.

The CDR3 sequence is CASSPRAGAETQYF. The CDR3 DNA sequence: TGTGCCAGCAGCCCCCGGGCGGGAGCAGAGACCCAGTACTTC. The V gene is TRBV14, the J gene TRBJ2-5; TRBD2 agrees at 7 bases. In germline, CDR1 is SGHDN, CDR2 FVKESK. The CDR3 is 14 amino acids. Trimming cost V 4 bases and J 4 bases; bases outside gene matches: 6.

The chain carries TRBV7-9 and TRBJ2-1; TRBD2 agrees at 8 bases. The V and J ends lost 2 bases and 15 bases, in that order; junction bases with no gene match: 6. Germline loops: CDR1 SEHNR, CDR2 FQNEAQ (reference sequence). The length of the CDR3 is 12 residues. The CDR3 protein is CASSLSGSYLFF. The CDR3 DNA is TGTGCCAGCAGCTTAAGCGGGAGTTATCTGTTCTTC.

V is TRBV5-1 and J is TRBJ2-2, with 16 bases matching TRBD2. Trimming took 0 bases from V and 0 from J; bases not matched to a gene: 8. Germline V gene data show CDR1 as SGHRS and CDR2 as YFSETQ. This CDR3 spans 21 amino acids. In DNA, the CDR3 is TGCGCCAGCAGCTTGGTTCCACAGGGACTAGCGGGAGGGCCGAACACCGGGGAGCTGTTTTTT. Protein product: CASSLVPQGLAGGPNTGELFF.

The chain recombines TRBV27 with TRBJ1-3; D perhaps matches TRBD1 (5 bases). Trimming took off 5 bases at V and 2 bases at J, with 13 bases between the two ends. The CDR3 loop spans 15 amino acids. Germline CDR1 and CDR2: MNHEY and SMNVEV (reference sequence). DNA for the CDR3: TGTGCCAGCAGTACGCGGGCAGGGACTGGAAACACCATATATTTT. Translation: CASSTRAGTGNTIYF.

The chain has TRBV5-1 and TRBJ2-1, with TRBD2 matching over 7 bases. The CDR3 is 15 amino acids. V lost 4 bases, J lost 8 bases, and 12 bases stayed unmatched. Germline values: CDR1 SGHRS, CDR2 YFSETQ. The CDR3 DNA follows: TGCGCCAGCAGCCGGGATGGCGGGAGCACGGATGAGCAGTTCTTC. This gives the protein CASSRDGGSTDEQFF.

The chain joins TRBV19 to TRBJ2-3; 9 nucleotides agree with TRBD1. Germline CDR1 LNHDA, CDR2 SQIVND (reference sequence). J was trimmed by 2 bases and V by 6 bases; bases with no gene match: 6. CDR3 size: 15 residues. The CDR3, as DNA: TGTGCCAGTAGCTCCGGGACAGGGAACACAGATACGCAGTATTTT. Amino acids: CASSSGTGNTDTQYF.

This chain links TRBV15 with TRBJ2-7; D call uncertain. The CDR3 consists of 14 residues. V shed 0 bases and J shed 5 bases, with 11 bases lying between them. Germline V gene sequence: CDR1 LNHNV, CDR2 YYDKDF (reference sequence). CDR3 coding DNA: TGTGCCACCAGCAGAGACACCAGAGGCCACGAGCAGTACTTC. Translating it yields CATSRDTRGHEQYF.

The rearrangement links TRBV5-1 to TRBJ2-2; 8 positions match TRBD2. From germline, CDR1 is SGHRS and CDR2 YFSETQ. The CDR3 runs 14 residues. V was pared by 0 bases and J by 9 bases, with 4 bases of the junction left unmatched. CDR3 loop: CASSLEVAGRELFF. The CDR3 DNA reads as TGCGCCAGCAGCTTGGAGGTAGCGGGAAGGGAGCTGTTTTTT.

In its sample, this clone was seen once. This chain uses TRBV18 with TRBJ1-1; D perhaps matches TRBD1 (6 bases). The CDR3 is made up of 16 amino acids. Germline loops: CDR1 KGHSH, CDR2 LQKENI. Trimming shortened V by 3 bases and J by 5 bases, and 19 bases separated the two germline ends. CDR3 amino acids: CASSPRQVSRSTEAFF. The CDR3, as DNA: TGTGCCAGCTCACCCCGACAGGTGTCCCGGTCGACTGAAGCTTTCTTT.

The rearrangement joins TRBV5-4 to TRBJ1-1; tentatively, D is TRBD1 (5 bases). V was cut by 4 bases and J by 1 base, with 17 bases left in between. The germline CDR1 and CDR2 sequences are SGHNT and YYREEE (reference sequence). The CDR3 is 16 residues long. CDR3 in amino acids: CASSGAGGHTNTEAFF. The CDR3 nucleotides read TGTGCCAGCAGCGGCGCCGGTGGACATACGAACACTGAAGCTTTCTTT.

This clone was seen a single time. This sequence joins TRBV5-1 and TRBJ2-1; 8 nucleotides align to TRBD2. J gave up 3 bases and V 2 bases, and 7 bases lay outside the gene matches. The CDR3 sequence is 16 residues long. CDR1 and CDR2 (germline): SGHRS, YFSETQ. The CDR3 here is CASSFNPGGIYNEQFF. DNA for the CDR3: TGCGCCAGCAGCTTCAATCCGGGAGGGATCTACAATGAGCAGTTCTTC.

The chain combines TRBV7-9 with TRBJ2-2; 10 bases align to TRBD1. The germline gives CDR1 SEHNR, CDR2 FQNEAQ (reference sequence). J lost 5 bases, V lost 6 bases, and 3 bases had no gene match. The CDR3 has 14 amino acids. The CDR3 DNA reads TGTGCCAGCAGGACAGGGGGCGGAACCGGGGAGCTGTTTTTT. Its protein product is CASRTGGGTGELFF. The variable domain in full, with the rest retrieved from reference TRBV7-9 and TRBJ2-2, is DTGVSQNPRHKITKRGQNVTFRCDPISEHNRLYWYRQTLGQGPEFLTYFQNEAQLEKSRLLSDRFSAERPKGSFSTLEIQRTEQGDSAMYLCASRTGGGTGELFFGEGSRLTVL.

V is TRBV20-1 and J is TRBJ1-4, with no clear D. The CDR3 has 11 amino acids. The V gene's germline CDR1 is DFQATT and CDR2 SNEGSKA (reference sequence). Between the trimmed V and J ends, which lost 1 base and 6 bases, there was a span of 3 bases. The CDR3 loop is CSARVDEKLFF. The CDR3, as DNA: TGCAGTGCTAGAGTGGATGAAAAACTGTTTTTT.

This chain uses TRBV5-1 with TRBJ1-1, with a possible D match to TRBD1 (5 bases). Trimming shortened V by 0 bases and J by 0 bases, and 6 bases separated the two germline ends. Germline V gives CDR1 SGHRS, CDR2 YFSETQ. The CDR3 extends over 14 amino acids. The CDR3 spells CASSLEQVNTEAFF. The CDR3 nucleotides are TGCGCCAGCAGCTTGGAACAGGTGAACACTGAAGCTTTCTTT. Together with reference TRBV5-1 and TRBJ1-1, the CDR3 gives the full variable domain: KAGVTQTPRYLIKTRGQQVTLSCSPISGHRSVSWYQQTPGQGLQFLFEYFSETQRNKGNFPGRFSGRQFSNSRSEMNVSTLELGDSALYLCASSLEQVNTEAFFGQGTRLTVV.

The V call is TRBV5-4, the J call TRBJ2-1; 14 bases map to TRBD2. The junction had 2 bases not matched to a gene; V was cut back by 2 bases and J by 7 bases. This CDR3 has 15 residues. CDR1 is SGHNT and CDR2 is YYREEE in the germline V gene (reference sequence). The CDR3 loop reads CASSLGLAGGNEQFF. CDR3 bases: TGTGCCAGCAGCTTAGGACTAGCGGGAGGTAATGAGCAGTTCTTC.

The chain has TRBV6-1 and TRBJ2-4; D tentatively reads TRBD1 or TRBD2 (5 bases each). Germline V gene lookup returns CDR1 MNHNS and CDR2 SASEGT. CDR3 size: 13 residues. Trimming cost V 7 bases and J 7 bases, with 14 bases left between them. CDR3: CASKARGHNIQYF. CDR3 in DNA: TGTGCCAGCAAGGCGAGGGGTCATAACATTCAGTACTTC.

The chain carries TRBV5-8 and TRBJ1-5, with D possibly TRBD1 on 6 matching bases. V dropped 3 bases and J dropped 2 bases, with 12 bases sitting between them. The CDR3 spans 15 residues. Per the germline V gene, CDR1 is SGHTS and CDR2 is YDEGEE. CDR3 amino acids: CASSSKRQGNQPQHF. In DNA, the CDR3 is TGTGCCAGCAGCTCCAAAAGACAGGGCAATCAGCCCCAGCATTTT.